These 12 T cell receptor beta chains share one sample of origin, sequenced in a study of T cell responses to AZD1222 COVID-19 vaccine. TCRdb's copy holds only in-frame clones and misses some; the assay was immunoSEQ multiplex PCR. The data hold around 58,000 clones, with 65% to 90% observed a single time. The material was peripheral blood, obtained on day 0 of AZD1222 vaccination. The receptors here all came from an adult in good health.

In its sample, this clone was seen once. V is TRBV10-3 and J is TRBJ1-2, with 7 bases lining up with TRBD1. From germline, CDR1 is ENHRY and CDR2 SYGVKD. The CDR3 sequence is 12 residues long. Unmatched junction bases numbered 4, after V lost 8 bases and J lost 4 bases. CDR3 sequence reads: CAIGRDSYGYTF. CDR3 nucleotide sequence: TGTGCCATCGGTAGGGACAGCTATGGCTACACCTTC.

The chain is built from TRBV11-1 and TRBJ1-1, with D possibly matching TRBD1 (6 bases). The ends were cut back, 5 bases at V and 5 bases at J, with 15 bases in the middle. Per germline, CDR1 SGHAT and CDR2 FQDESV (reference sequence). The CDR3 has 14 residues. CDR3 sequence reads: CASSPFRGETEAFF. The CDR3 nucleotides are TGTGCCAGCAGCCCATTCAGGGGAGAAACTGAAGCTTTCTTT.

This chain connects TRBV6-6 to TRBJ2-7; the match to TRBD1 covers 10 bases. CDR1 MNHNY and CDR2 SVGAGI come from the germline V gene (reference sequence). The CDR3 is made up of 14 amino acids. V dropped 5 bases and J dropped 6; count of bases not matched to a gene: 7. CDR3 DNA: TGTGCCAGCAGTATTCGGGACAGGGGTGGCGAGCAGTACGTC. This codes for CASSIRDRGGEQYV.

V gene TRBV5-4 combines with J gene TRBJ2-5, with D uncertain. This CDR3 spans 14 amino acids. V gave up 2 bases and J gave up 0 bases, with 8 bases separating them. CDR1 SGHNT and CDR2 YYREEE come from the germline V gene (reference sequence). The CDR3 nucleotides are TGTGCCAGCAGCTTTACAAGCAACCAAGAGACCCAGTACTTC. The encoded protein is CASSFTSNQETQYF.

This clone was detected only once. CDR3 amino acids: CASSFRDRDWGYTF. The CDR3, as DNA: TGTGCCAGCAGTTTCCGGGACAGGGACTGGGGCTACACCTTC. This chain uses TRBV28 with TRBJ1-2; 9 bases fit TRBD1. Per the germline V gene, CDR1 is MDHEN and CDR2 is SYDVKM. The CDR3 consists of 14 residues. V lost 3 bases and J lost 8; bases outside the gene matches: 7.

The chain is built from TRBV6-5 and TRBJ1-6; 9 bases are a match to TRBD1. V was pared by 0 bases and J by 8 bases, with 2 bases of the junction left unmatched. The CDR3 totals 15 residues. The germline CDR1 and CDR2 sequences are MNHEY and SVGAGI. CDR3 loop: CASSYSGQGYSPLHF. CDR3 coding DNA: TGTGCCAGCAGTTACTCGGGACAGGGATATTCACCCCTCCACTTT.

The chain recombines TRBV5-5 with TRBJ2-1; D is perhaps TRBD2 (6 bases). Trimming shortened V by 2 bases and J by 9 bases, and 12 bases separated the two germline ends. Germline V gene data show CDR1 as SGHKS and CDR2 as YYEKEE (reference sequence). This CDR3 has 13 amino acids. The CDR3, as DNA: TGTGCCAGCAGCTTTATGGAGGGCACTGAGCAGTTCTTC. Translated: CASSFMEGTEQFF.

This chain connects TRBV27 to TRBJ2-4; 7 bases are a match to TRBD2. The CDR3 is 12 amino acids. J was trimmed by 9 bases and V by 10 bases; bases with no gene match: 9. In germline, CDR1 is MNHEY, CDR2 SMNVEV (reference sequence). CDR3 sequence (DNA): TGTGCCACCCGCCAGCCGGGGGGCATTCAGTACTTC. As protein: CATRQPGGIQYF.

The rearrangement uses TRBV18 and TRBJ2-2, with TRBD2 identical over 8 bases. After removal of 5 bases from V and 6 bases from J, the junction contained 14 bases not matched to a gene. Germline CDR1 reads KGHSH; CDR2 reads LQKENI. The CDR3 consists of 17 residues. DNA for the CDR3: TGTGCCAGCTCAAGGAATCCGGGACTAGAAAACCCCGGGGAGCTGTTTTTT. Its translation: CASSRNPGLENPGELFF.

The chain has TRBV7-5 and TRBJ2-1. TRBV7-5 is classified as a pseudogene. The CDR3 is 15 residues long. The CDR3 reads CARSLGGRAYNEQFF. Here the CDR3 DNA reads TGTGCCAGAAGCTTGGGGGGCCGCGCCTACAATGAGCAGTTCTTC.

This rearrangement joins TRBV2 to TRBJ2-2; maybe TRBD2 (6 bases). V dropped 4 bases and J dropped 3 bases, with 9 bases sitting between them. Germline CDR1 and CDR2: SNHLY and FYNNEI. The CDR3 consists of 14 residues. The DNA of the CDR3 is TGTGCCAGCAGTGCGGAGGGGTACACCGGGGAGCTGTTTTTT. This sequence encodes CASSAEGYTGELFF.

The chain links TRBV6-6 to TRBJ2-2; D uncertain. V was trimmed by 0 bases and J by 6 bases, leaving 5 bases between them. Looked up from germline, CDR1 is MNHNY and CDR2 is SVGAGI (reference sequence). The CDR3 runs to 13 residues. CDR3 bases: TGTGCCAGCAGTTACTCCAGCCCCGGGGAGCTGTTTTTT. Encoded protein: CASSYSSPGELFF.